These T cell receptor beta chains were read from a single sample in a study of technical replicates of blood from a handful of donors. Clones were read by immunoSEQ multiplex PCR, and TCRdb kept only the in-frame ones, dropping some. The sample lists 9,000 to 15,000 clones, 90% to 95% occurring once. The sequencing sample was made of PBMCs. The receptors shown here come from a human donor in good health. CDR3s include the opening cysteine and the closing phenylalanine or tryptophan. D genes are given only for firm matches. Clone size appears in some rows only: once, few, many, or a class for an expanded clone.

>.|TRBV6-1|TRBJ1-3|.
TGTGCCAGCAGCTTAGCCACCTCTGGAAACACCATATATTTT
CASSLATSGNTIYF
>TRBD2|TRBV27|TRBJ2-1|.
TGTGCCAGCAGTTTAATCCCGAATAGCGGGAAAACCTACAATGAGCAGTTCTTC
CASSLIPNSGKTYNEQFF
>.|TRBV6-5|TRBJ2-1|.
TGTGCCAGCAGGGGGGCCCTCTTCGGCTACAATGAGCAGTTCTTC
CASRGALFGYNEQFF
>TRBD1|TRBV18|TRBJ2-7|once
TGTGCCAGCTCACCCGCAGGGGGCGCGTATAACGAGCAGTACTTC
CASSPAGGAYNEQYF
>.|TRBV2|TRBJ2-1|.
TGTGCCAGCAATCCCGGGGGCAATGAGCAGTTCTTC
CASNPGGNEQFF
>.|TRBV18|TRBJ2-7|.
TGTGCCAGCTCACCAAGAATTTTAGGAGCCTCCTACGAGCAGTACTTC
CASSPRILGASYEQYF
>.|TRBV10-2|TRBJ1-5|once
TGCGCCAGCAGAGGACAGCCTAATCAGCCCCAGCATTTT
CASRGQPNQPQHF
>TRBD2|TRBV19|TRBJ2-3|.
TGTGCCAGTAGTATAGATCGGGGGACTAGCTCCACAGATACGCAGTATTTT
CASSIDRGTSSTDTQYF
>.|TRBV4-2|TRBJ1-4|once
TGTGCCAGCAGCCAAGATGTGACAGGCGGGAGTGAAAAACTGTTTTTT
CASSQDVTGGSEKLFF
>TRBD2|TRBV18|TRBJ2-3|.
TGTGCCAGCTCACCACTAGCGGGAGGGGTCACAGATACGCAGTATTTT
CASSPLAGGVTDTQYF
>.|TRBV6-6|TRBJ1-1|.
TGTGCCAGCAGTTACTCGACGGGGGGTATCACTGAAGCTTTCTTT
CASSYSTGGITEAFF
>.|TRBV5-4|TRBJ2-3|.
TGTGCCAGCAGCGCCGGGGGAGATACGCAGTATTTT
CASSAGGDTQYF
>TRBD2|TRBV5-1|TRBJ2-5|.
TGCGCCAGCAGCTTGGGAAGCGGGATCGAGACCCAGTACTTC
CASSLGSGIETQYF
>.|TRBV21-1|TRBJ1-1|.
TGTGCCAGCAGCACCCAACGGGAGGTTAACACTGAAGCTTTCTTT
CASSTQREVNTEAFF
>TRBD2|TRBV7-6|TRBJ2-2|.
TGTGCCAGCAGCTTAGCTTCTTGGGCTAGCGGGTTCCCCGGGGAGCTGTTTTTT
CASSLASWASGFPGELFF
>.|TRBV6-5|TRBJ1-1|.
TGTGCCAGCAGTTACTCGAAGACTATGAACACTGAAGCTTTCTTT
CASSYSKTMNTEAFF
>TRBD1|TRBV18|TRBJ2-7|.
TGTGCCAGCTCACCGGAACAGGGGGCTTCCTACGAGCAGTACTTC
CASSPEQGASYEQYF
>.|TRBV7-2|TRBJ2-5|.
TGTGCCAGCAGCTTAGTTGGGCAGATCCAAGAGACCCAGTACTTC
CASSLVGQIQETQYF
>TRBD2|TRBV7-9|TRBJ2-1|.
TGTGCCAGCAGCTTAACGGGAGGGTCCTACAATGAGCAGTTCTTC
CASSLTGGSYNEQFF
>TRBD1|TRBV5-1|TRBJ1-4|.
TGCGCCAGCAGCACCTGGGACAGGGAAGAGTGGAATGAAAAACTGTTTTTT
CASSTWDREEWNEKLFF
>.|TRBV11-2|TRBJ2-7|.
TGTGCCAGCAGCTTAGGCGGGACAGATCCCACCGAGCAGTACTTC
CASSLGGTDPTEQYF
>.|TRBV5-1|TRBJ2-3|.
TGCGCCAGCAGCTTGGGAGTAGCGGCAGATACGCAGTATTTT
CASSLGVAADTQYF
>TRBD1|TRBV7-3|TRBJ2-1|.
TGTGCCAGCAGCATCGGACAGGGGGCGTTCGATGAGCAGTTCTTC
CASSIGQGAFDEQFF
>.|TRBV7-8|TRBJ2-1|.
TGTGCCAGCAGCTTATTTCAGGGTTTTCGGTCTACCTACAATGAGCAGTTCTTC
CASSLFQGFRSTYNEQFF
>TRBD1|TRBV7-9|TRBJ2-3|.
TGTGCCAGCAGCTACGCGGACAGGGCGGCAGATACGCAGTATTTT
CASSYADRAADTQYF
>.|TRBV5-6|TRBJ2-7|once
TGTGCCAGCAGCTTGGGGGAAGCGGGCAACGAGCAGTACTTC
CASSLGEAGNEQYF
>TRBD2|TRBV5-6|TRBJ2-1|.
TGTGCCAGCAGTCCGGGAGGGAGGATATACAATGAGCAGTTCTTC
CASSPGGRIYNEQFF
>TRBD2|TRBV7-9|TRBJ2-1|.
TGTGCCAGCAGCTTAGGCGGGAGGGCCTACAATGAGCAGTTCTTC
CASSLGGRAYNEQFF
>.|TRBV28|TRBJ2-7|.
TGTGCCAGCACCCGGGGGGGGACAGGGACCTACGAGCAGTACTTC
CASTRGGTGTYEQYF
>TRBD1|TRBV10-1|TRBJ2-3|.
TGCGCCAGCAGTGAAGGACAGGTGGGGGATACGCAGTATTTT
CASSEGQVGDTQYF
>.|TRBV29-1|TRBJ2-1|.
TGCAGCGTTACGGGGGGCCGGTTCGATGAGCAGTTCTTC
CSVTGGRFDEQFF